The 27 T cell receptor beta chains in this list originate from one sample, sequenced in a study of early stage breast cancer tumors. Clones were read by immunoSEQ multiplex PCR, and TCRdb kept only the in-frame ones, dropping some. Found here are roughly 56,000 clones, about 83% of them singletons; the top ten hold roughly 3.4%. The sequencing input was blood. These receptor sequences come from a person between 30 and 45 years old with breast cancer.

The CDR3 sequence is CASSFLAGGGKTQYF. In DNA form, the CDR3 reads TGTGCCAGCAGTTTTCTAGCGGGAGGAGGAAAGACGCAGTATTTT. The chain recombines TRBV27 with TRBJ2-3; 11 bases map to TRBD2. Germline assignment: CDR1 MNHEY and CDR2 SMNVEV (reference sequence). The CDR3 length is 15 residues. With 3 bases clipped from V and 9 bases from J, the junction kept 8 bases outside the gene matches.

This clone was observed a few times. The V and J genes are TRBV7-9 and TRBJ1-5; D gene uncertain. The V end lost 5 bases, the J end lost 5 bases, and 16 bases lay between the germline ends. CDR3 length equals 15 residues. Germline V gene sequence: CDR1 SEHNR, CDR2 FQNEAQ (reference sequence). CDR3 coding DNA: TGTGCCAGCAGCGGCGAGGGAACCTTAGATCAGCCCCAGCATTTT. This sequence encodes CASSGEGTLDQPQHF. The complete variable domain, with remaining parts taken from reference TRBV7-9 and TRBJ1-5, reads DTGVSQNPRHKITKRGQNVTFRCDPISEHNRLYWYRQTLGQGPEFLTYFQNEAQLEKSRLLSDRFSAERPKGSFSTLEIQRTEQGDSAMYLCASSGEGTLDQPQHFGDGTRLSIL.

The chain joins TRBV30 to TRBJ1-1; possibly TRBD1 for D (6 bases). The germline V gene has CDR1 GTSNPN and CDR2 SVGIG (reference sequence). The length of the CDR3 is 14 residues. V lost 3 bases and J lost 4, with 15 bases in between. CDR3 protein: CAWRTNGRGTEAFF. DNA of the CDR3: TGTGCCTGGAGGACCAACGGCAGGGGCACTGAAGCTTTCTTT.

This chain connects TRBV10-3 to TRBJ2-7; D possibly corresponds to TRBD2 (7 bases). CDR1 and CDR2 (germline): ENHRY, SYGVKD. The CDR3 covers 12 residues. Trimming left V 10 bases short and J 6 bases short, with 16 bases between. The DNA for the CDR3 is TGTGCCAAAGGGGGGGATCTAGCCGAGCAGTACTTC. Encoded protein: CAKGGDLAEQYF.

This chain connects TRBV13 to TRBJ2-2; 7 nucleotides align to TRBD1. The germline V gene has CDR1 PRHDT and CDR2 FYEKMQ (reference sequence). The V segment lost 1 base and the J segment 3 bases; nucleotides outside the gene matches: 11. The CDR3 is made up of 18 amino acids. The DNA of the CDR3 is TGTGCCAGCAGCTTAGCGGAATGGGGGACAGCGGACACCGGGGAGCTGTTTTTT. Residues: CASSLAEWGTADTGELFF.

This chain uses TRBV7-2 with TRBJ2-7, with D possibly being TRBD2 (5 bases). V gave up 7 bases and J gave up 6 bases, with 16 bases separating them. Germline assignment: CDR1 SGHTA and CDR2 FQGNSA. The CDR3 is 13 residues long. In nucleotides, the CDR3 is TGTGCCAGCAAAACCCAACGGGGTTCCGAGCAGTACTTC. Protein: CASKTQRGSEQYF.

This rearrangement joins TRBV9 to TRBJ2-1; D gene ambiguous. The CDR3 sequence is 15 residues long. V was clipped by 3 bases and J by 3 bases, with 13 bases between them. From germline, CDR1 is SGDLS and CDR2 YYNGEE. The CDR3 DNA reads TGTGCCAGCAGCGCCACCCCGGAGTACTACAATGAGCAGTTCTTC. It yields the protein CASSATPEYYNEQFF.

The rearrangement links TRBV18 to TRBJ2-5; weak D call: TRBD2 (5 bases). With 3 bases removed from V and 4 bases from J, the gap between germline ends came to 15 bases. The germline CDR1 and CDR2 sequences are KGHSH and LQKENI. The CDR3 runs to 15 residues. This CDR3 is CASSPVGSRVETQYF. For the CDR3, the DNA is TGTGCCAGCTCACCGGTGGGGAGTAGGGTAGAGACCCAGTACTTC. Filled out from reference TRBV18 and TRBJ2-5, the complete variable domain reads NAGVMQNPRHLVRRRGQEARLRCSPMKGHSHVYWYRQLPEEGLKFMVYLQKENIIDESGMPKERFSAEFPKEGPSILRIQQVVRGDSAAYFCASSPVGSRVETQYFGPGTRLLVL.

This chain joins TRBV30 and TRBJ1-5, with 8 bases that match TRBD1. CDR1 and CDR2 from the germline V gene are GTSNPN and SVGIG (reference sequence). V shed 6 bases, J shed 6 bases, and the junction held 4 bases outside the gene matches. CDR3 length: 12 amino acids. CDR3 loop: CACGQGRQPQHF. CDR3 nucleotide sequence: TGTGCCTGTGGACAGGGCCGTCAGCCCCAGCATTTT.

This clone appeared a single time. The CDR3, as DNA: TGTGCCAGCAGGGGATATGGACAGGGGGAAGATGAAGCTTTCTTT. It translates to CASRGYGQGEDEAFF. V usage is TRBV28 and J usage is TRBJ1-1, with 10 bases that match TRBD1. The CDR3 is 15 residues long. CDR1 and CDR2 from the germline V gene are MDHEN and SYDVKM. Unmatched junction bases numbered 11, after V lost 6 bases and J lost 7 bases.

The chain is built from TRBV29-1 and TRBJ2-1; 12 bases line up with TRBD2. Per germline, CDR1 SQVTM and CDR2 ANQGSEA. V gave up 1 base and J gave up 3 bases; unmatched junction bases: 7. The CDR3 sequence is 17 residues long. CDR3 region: CSVEGGLAGPLYNEQFF. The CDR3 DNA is TGCAGCGTTGAAGGAGGACTAGCGGGGCCCCTCTACAATGAGCAGTTCTTC.

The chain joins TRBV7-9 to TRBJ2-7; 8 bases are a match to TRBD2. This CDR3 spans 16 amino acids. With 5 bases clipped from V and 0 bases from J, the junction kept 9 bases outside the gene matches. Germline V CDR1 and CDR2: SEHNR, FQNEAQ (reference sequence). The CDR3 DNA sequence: TGTGCCAGCAGCCCTTCGGGGGGGGGCCTCTCCTACGAGCAGTACTTC. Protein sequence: CASSPSGGGLSYEQYF.

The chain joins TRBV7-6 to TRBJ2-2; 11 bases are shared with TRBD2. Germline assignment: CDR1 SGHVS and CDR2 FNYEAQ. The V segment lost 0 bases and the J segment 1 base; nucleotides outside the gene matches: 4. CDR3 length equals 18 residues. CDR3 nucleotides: TGTGCCAGCAGCTTAGCTAGCGGGAGGGCCGGGAACACCGGGGAGCTGTTTTTT. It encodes CASSLASGRAGNTGELFF.

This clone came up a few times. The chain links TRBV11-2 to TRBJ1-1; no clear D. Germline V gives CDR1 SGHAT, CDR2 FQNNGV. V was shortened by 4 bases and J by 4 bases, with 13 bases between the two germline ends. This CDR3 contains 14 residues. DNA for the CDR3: TGTGCCAGCAGCTCGTTGGGTGGGTCCACTGAAGCTTTCTTT. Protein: CASSSLGGSTEAFF.

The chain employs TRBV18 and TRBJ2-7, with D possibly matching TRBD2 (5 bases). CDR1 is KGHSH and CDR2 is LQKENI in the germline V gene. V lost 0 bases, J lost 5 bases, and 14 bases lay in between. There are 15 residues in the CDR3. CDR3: CASSPPLRERDEQYF. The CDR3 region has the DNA TGTGCCAGCTCACCACCATTACGGGAAAGGGACGAGCAGTACTTC.

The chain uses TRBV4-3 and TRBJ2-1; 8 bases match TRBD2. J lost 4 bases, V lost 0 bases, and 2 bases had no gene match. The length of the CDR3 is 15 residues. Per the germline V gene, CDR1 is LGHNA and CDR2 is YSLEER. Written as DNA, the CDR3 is TGCGCCAGCAGCCAAGATGGCGGGAGGTACAATGAGCAGTTCTTC. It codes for CASSQDGGRYNEQFF.

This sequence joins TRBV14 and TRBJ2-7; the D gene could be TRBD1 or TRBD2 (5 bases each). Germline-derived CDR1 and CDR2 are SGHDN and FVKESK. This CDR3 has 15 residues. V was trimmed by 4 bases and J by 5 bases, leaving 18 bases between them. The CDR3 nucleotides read TGTGCCAGCAGCCCCCTCCTGGATAGGGGACACGAGCAGTACTTC. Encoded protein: CASSPLLDRGHEQYF.

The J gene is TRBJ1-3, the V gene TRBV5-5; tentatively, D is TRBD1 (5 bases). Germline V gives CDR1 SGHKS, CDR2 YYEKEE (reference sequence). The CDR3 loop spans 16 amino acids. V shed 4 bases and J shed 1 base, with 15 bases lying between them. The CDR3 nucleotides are TGTGCCAGCAGCCATGACCTTCGGGGGTCTGGAAACACCATATATTTT. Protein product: CASSHDLRGSGNTIYF.

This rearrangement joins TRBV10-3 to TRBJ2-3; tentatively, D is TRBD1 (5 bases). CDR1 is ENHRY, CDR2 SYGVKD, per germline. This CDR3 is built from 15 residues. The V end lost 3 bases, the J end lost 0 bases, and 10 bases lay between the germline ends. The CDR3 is CAISEGQGSTDTQYF. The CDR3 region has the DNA TGTGCCATCAGTGAAGGTCAGGGCAGCACAGATACGCAGTATTTT.

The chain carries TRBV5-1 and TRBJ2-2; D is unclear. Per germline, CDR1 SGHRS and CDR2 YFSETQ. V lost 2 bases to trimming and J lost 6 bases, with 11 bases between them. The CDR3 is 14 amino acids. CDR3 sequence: CASSLSTSPGELFF. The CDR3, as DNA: TGCGCCAGCAGCTTAAGTACCTCCCCCGGGGAGCTGTTTTTT. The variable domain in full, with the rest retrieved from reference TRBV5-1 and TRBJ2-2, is KAGVTQTPRYLIKTRGQQVTLSCSPISGHRSVSWYQQTPGQGLQFLFEYFSETQRNKGNFPGRFSGRQFSNSRSEMNVSTLELGDSALYLCASSLSTSPGELFFGEGSRLTVL.

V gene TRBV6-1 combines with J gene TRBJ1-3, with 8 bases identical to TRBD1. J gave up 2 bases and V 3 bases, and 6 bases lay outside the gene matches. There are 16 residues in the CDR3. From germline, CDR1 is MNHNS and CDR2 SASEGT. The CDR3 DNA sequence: TGTGCCAGCAGTGACCCGGGACAGGCGCCTGGAAACACCATATATTTT. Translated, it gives CASSDPGQAPGNTIYF.

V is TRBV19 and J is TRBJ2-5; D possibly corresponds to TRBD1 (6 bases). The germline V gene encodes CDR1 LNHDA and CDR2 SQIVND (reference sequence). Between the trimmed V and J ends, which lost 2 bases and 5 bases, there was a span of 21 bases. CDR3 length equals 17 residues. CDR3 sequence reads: CASSINRARGASETQYF. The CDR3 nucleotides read TGTGCCAGTAGTATAAACAGGGCCAGGGGAGCATCGGAGACCCAGTACTTC.

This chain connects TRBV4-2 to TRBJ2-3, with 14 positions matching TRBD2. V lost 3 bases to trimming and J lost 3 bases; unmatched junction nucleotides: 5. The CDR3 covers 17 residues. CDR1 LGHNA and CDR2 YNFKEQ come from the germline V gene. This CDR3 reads CASSQGTSGRKTDTQYF. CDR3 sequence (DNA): TGTGCCAGCAGCCAGGGGACTAGCGGGAGAAAGACAGATACGCAGTATTTT.

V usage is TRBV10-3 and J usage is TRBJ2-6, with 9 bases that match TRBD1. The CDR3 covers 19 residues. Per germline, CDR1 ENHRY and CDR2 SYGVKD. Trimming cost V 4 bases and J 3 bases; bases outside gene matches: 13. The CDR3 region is CAISGAGAQGALGANVLTF. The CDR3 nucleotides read TGTGCCATCAGTGGGGCGGGGGCACAGGGGGCGCTTGGGGCCAACGTCCTGACTTTC.

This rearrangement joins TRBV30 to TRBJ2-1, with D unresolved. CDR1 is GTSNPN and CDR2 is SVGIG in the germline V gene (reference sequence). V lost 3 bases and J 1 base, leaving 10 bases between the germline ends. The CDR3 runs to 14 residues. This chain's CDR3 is CAWSPGGSYNEQFF. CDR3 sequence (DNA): TGTGCCTGGAGCCCTGGTGGTTCCTACAATGAGCAGTTCTTC.

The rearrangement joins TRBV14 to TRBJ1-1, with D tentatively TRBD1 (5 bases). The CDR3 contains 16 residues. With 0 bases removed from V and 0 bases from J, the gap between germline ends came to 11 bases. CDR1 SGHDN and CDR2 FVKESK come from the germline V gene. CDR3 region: CASSQDIGGVNTEAFF. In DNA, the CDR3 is TGTGCCAGCAGCCAAGATATCGGGGGGGTGAACACTGAAGCTTTCTTT.

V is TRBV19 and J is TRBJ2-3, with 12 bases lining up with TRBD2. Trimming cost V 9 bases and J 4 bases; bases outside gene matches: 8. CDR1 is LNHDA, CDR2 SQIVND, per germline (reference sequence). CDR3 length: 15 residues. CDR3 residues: CASQTSGSFPDTQYF. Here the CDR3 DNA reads TGTGCCAGCCAGACTAGCGGGAGTTTTCCAGATACGCAGTATTTT.